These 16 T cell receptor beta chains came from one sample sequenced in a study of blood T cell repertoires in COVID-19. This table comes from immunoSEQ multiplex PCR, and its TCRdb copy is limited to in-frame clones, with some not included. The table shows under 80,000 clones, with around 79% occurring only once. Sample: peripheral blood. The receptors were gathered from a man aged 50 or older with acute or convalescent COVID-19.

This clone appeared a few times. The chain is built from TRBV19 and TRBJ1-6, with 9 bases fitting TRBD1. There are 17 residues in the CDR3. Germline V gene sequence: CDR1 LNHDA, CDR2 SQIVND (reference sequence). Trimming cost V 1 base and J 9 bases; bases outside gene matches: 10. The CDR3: CASSIGRPGQGGSPLHF. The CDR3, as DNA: TGTGCCAGTAGTATAGGCCGCCCGGGACAGGGAGGTTCACCCCTCCACTTT.

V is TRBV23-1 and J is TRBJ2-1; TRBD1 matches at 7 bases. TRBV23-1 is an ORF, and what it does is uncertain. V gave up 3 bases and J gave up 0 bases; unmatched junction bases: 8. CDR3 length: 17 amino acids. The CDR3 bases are TGCGCCAGCAGTCACTTCGGACAGGCCGCCTCCTACAATGAGCAGTTCTTC. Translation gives CASSHFGQAASYNEQFF.

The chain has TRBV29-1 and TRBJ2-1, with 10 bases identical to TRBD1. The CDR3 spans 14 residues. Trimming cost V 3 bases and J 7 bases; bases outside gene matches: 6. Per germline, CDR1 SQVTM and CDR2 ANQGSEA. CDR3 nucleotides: TGCAGCGTTGATAGGGACAGGGGTGGAAATGAGCAGTTCTTC. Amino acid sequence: CSVDRDRGGNEQFF.

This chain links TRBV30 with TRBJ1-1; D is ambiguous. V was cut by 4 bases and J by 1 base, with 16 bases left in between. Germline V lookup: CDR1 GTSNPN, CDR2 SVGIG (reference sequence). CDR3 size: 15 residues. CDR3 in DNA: TGTGCCTGGATGAAGTCTGGACTTCAGAACACTGAAGCTTTCTTT. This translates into CAWMKSGLQNTEAFF.

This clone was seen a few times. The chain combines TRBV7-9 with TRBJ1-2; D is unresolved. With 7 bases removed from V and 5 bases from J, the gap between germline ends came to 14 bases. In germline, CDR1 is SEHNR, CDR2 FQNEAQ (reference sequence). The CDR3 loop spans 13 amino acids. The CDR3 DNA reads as TGTGCCAGCACCGTGCGAGGTGAATATGGCTACACCTTC. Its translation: CASTVRGEYGYTF.

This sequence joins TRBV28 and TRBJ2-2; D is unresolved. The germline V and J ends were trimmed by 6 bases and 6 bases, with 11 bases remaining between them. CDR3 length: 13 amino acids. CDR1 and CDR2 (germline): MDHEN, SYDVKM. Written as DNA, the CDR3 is TGTGCCAGCAGCCGGAATGAGGCCGGGGAGCTGTTTTTT. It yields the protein CASSRNEAGELFF.

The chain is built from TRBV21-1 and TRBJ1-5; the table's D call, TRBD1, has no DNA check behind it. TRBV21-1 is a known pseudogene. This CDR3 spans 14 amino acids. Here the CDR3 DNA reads TGTGCCAGCAGCCGCAAGGGGGATTGGCAGCCCCAGCATTTT. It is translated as CASSRKGDWQPQHF.

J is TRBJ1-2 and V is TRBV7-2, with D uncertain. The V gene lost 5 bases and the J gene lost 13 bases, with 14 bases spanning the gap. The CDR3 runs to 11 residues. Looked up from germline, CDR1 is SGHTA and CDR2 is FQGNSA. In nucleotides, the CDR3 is TGTGCCAGCAGCCTAGGAGGGTTTTTCACCTTC. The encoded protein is CASSLGGFFTF.

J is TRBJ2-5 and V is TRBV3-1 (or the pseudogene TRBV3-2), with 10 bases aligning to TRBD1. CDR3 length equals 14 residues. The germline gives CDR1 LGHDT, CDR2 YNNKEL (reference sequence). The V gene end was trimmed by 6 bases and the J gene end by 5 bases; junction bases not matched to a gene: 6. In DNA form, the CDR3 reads TGTGCCAGCAGACGACAGGGGGCAAGGGAGACCCAGTACTTC. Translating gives CASRRQGARETQYF.

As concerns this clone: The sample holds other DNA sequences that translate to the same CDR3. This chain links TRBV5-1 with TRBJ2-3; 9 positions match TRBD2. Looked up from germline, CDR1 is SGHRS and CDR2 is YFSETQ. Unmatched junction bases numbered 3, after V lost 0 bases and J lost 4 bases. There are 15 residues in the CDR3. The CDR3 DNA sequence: TGCGCCAGCAGCTTGGTGGCGGGGGGGGCAGATACGCAGTATTTT. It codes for CASSLVAGGADTQYF.

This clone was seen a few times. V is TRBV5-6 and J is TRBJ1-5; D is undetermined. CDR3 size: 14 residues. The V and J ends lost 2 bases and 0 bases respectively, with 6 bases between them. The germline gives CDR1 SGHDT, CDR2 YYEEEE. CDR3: CASSFQYSNQPQHF. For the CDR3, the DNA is TGTGCCAGCAGCTTTCAGTATAGCAATCAGCCCCAGCATTTT.

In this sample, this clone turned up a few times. CDR3 sequence (DNA): TGTGCCAGCAGCCCGCAGGGGGCGCAAAGTCAGCCCCAGCATTTT. It yields the protein CASSPQGAQSQPQHF. This sequence joins TRBV5-5 and TRBJ1-5; 8 bases match TRBD1. The V gene's germline CDR1 is SGHKS and CDR2 YYEKEE (reference sequence). The CDR3 runs to 15 residues. After removal of 4 bases from V and 6 bases from J, the junction contained 9 bases not matched to a gene.

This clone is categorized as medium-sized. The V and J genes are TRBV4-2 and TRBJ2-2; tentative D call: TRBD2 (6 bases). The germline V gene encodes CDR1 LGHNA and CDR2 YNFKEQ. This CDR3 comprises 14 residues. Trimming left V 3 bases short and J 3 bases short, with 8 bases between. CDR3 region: CASSHRLDTGELFF. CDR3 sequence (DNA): TGTGCCAGCAGCCACAGACTAGACACCGGGGAGCTGTTTTTT.

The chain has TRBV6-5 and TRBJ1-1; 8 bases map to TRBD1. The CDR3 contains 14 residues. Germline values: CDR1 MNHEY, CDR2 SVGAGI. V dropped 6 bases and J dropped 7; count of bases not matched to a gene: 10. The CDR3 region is CASRGGQVLFEAFF. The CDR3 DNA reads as TGTGCCAGCAGGGGGGGACAGGTACTGTTTGAAGCTTTCTTT.

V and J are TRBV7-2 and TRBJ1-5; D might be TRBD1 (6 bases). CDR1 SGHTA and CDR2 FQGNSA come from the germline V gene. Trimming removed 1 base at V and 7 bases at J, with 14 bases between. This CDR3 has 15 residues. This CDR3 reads CASSLEGRGSQPQHF. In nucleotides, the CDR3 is TGTGCCAGCAGCTTAGAGGGCAGGGGATCACAGCCCCAGCATTTT. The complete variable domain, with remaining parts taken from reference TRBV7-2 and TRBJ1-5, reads GAGVSQSPSNKVTEKGKDVELRCDPISGHTALYWYRQSLGQGLEFLIYFQGNSAPDKSGLPSDRFSAERTGGSVSTLTIQRTQQEDSAVYLCASSLEGRGSQPQHFGDGTRLSIL.

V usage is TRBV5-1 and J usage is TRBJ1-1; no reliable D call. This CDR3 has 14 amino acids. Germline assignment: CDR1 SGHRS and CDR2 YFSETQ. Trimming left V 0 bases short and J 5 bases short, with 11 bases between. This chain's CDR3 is CASSLGVVRTEAFF. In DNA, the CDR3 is TGCGCCAGCAGCTTGGGGGTTGTGAGGACTGAAGCTTTCTTT.